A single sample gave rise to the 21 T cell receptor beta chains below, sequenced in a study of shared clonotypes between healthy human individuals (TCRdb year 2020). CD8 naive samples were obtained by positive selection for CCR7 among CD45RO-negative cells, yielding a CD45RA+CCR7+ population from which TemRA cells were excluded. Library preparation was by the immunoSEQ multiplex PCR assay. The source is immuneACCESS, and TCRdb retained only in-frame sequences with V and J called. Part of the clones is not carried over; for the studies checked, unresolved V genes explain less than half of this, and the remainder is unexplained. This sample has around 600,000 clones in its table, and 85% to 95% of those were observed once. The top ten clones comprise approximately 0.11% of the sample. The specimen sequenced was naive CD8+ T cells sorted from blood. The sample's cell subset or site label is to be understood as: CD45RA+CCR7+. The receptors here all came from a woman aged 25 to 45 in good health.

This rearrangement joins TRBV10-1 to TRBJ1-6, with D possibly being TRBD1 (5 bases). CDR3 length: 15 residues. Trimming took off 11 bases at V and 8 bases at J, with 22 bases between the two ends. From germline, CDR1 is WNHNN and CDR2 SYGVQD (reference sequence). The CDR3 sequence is CASKVGVDLDSPLHF. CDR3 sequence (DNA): TGCGCCTCAAAGGTGGGGGTAGATTTGGATTCACCCCTCCACTTT.

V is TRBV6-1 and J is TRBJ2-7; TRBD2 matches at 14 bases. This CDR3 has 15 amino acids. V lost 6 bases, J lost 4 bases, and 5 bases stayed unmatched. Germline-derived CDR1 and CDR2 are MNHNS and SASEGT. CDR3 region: CASSQGLAGEYEQYF. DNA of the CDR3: TGTGCCAGCAGCCAGGGACTAGCGGGAGAATACGAGCAGTACTTC.

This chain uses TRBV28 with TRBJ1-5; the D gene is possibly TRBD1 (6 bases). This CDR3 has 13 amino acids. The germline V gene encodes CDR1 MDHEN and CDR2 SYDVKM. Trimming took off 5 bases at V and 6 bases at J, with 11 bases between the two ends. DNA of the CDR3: TGTGCCAGCAGTCGAGGGGGGTTTCAGCCCCAGCATTTT. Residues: CASSRGGFQPQHF.

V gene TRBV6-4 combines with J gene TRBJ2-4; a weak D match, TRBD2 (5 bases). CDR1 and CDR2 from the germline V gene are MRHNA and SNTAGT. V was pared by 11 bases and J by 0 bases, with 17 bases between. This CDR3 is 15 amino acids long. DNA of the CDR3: TGTGCCCTACCCCCCGGAGGCGTAGCCAAAAACATTCAGTACTTC. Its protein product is CALPPGGVAKNIQYF.

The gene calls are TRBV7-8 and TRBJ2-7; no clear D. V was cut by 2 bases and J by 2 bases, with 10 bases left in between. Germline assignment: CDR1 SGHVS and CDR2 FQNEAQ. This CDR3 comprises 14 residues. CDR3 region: CASSLLPDPYEQYF. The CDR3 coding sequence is TGTGCCAGCAGCTTATTGCCAGACCCCTACGAGCAGTACTTC.

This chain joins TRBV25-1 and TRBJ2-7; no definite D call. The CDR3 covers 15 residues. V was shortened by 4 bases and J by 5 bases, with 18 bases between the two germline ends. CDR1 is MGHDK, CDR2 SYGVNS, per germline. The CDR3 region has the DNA TGTGCCAGCAGTGCCCCCGAAGCGAAACTAAACGAGCAGTACTTC. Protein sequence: CASSAPEAKLNEQYF.

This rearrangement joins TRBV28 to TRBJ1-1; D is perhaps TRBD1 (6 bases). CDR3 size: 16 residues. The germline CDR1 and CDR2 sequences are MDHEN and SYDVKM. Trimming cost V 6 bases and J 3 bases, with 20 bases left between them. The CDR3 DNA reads TGTGCCAGCAGACCGTCTAACACAGGGAAGGACACTGAAGCTTTCTTT. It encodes CASRPSNTGKDTEAFF. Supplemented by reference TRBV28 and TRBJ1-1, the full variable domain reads DVKVTQSSRYLVKRTGEKVFLECVQDMDHENMFWYRQDPGLGLRLIYFSYDVKMKEKGDIPEGYSVSREKKERFSLILESASTNQTSMYLCASRPSNTGKDTEAFFGQGTRLTVV.

CDR3 sequence (DNA): TGTGCCAGCAGCCAAGTTAGCGATCCCCTCCACTTT. Protein sequence: CASSQVSDPLHF. The V gene is TRBV4-2, the J gene TRBJ1-6; D gene ambiguous. Germline values: CDR1 LGHNA, CDR2 YNFKEQ. Trimming cost V 1 base and J 13 bases, with 8 bases left between them. This CDR3 is 12 amino acids long.

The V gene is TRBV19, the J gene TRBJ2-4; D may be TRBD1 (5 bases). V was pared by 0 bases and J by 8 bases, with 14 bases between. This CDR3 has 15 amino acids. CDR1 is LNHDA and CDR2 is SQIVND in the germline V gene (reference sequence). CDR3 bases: TGTGCCAGTAGTATAGAGTGGCAGGGTTACGACATTCAGTACTTC. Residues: CASSIEWQGYDIQYF.

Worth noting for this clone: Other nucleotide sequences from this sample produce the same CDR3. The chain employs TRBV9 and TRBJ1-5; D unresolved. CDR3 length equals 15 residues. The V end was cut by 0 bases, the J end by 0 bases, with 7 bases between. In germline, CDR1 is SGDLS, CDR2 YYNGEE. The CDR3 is CASSVGGNSNQPQHF. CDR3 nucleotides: TGTGCCAGCAGCGTAGGAGGGAATAGCAATCAGCCCCAGCATTTT. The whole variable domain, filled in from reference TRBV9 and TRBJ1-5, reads DSGVTQTPKHLITATGQRVTLRCSPRSGDLSVYWYQQSLDQGLQFLIQYYNGEERAKGNILERFSAQQFPDLHSELNLSSLELGDSALYFCASSVGGNSNQPQHFGDGTRLSIL.

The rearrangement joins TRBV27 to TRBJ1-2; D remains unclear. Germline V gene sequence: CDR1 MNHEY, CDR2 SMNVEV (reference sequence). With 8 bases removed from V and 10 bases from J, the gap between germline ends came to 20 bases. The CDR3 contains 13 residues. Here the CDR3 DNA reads TGTGCCAGCTCTCCCGGCTGGTTTCCTACCTACACCTTC. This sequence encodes CASSPGWFPTYTF.

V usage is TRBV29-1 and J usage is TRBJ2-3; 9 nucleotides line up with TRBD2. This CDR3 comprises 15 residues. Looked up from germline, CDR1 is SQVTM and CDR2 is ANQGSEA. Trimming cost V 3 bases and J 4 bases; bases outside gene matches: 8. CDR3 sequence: CSVDAGGARADTQYF. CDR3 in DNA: TGCAGCGTTGACGCGGGGGGGGCGAGGGCAGATACGCAGTATTTT.

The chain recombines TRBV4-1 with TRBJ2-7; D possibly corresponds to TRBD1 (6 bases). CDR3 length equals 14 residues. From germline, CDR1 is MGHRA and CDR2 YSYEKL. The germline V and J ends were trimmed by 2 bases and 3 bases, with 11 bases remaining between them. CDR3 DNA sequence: TGCGCCAGCAGCCAACCCGGGACAATCTACGAGCAGTACTTC. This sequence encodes CASSQPGTIYEQYF.

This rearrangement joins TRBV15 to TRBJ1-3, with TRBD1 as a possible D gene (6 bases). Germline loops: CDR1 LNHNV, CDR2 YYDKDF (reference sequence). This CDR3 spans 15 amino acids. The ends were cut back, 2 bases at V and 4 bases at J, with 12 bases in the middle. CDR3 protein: CATSRYRVSGNTIYF. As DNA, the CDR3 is TGTGCCACCAGCAGATACAGGGTTTCGGGAAACACCATATATTTT. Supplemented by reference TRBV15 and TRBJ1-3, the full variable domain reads DAMVIQNPRYQVTQFGKPVTLSCSQTLNHNVMYWYQQKSSQAPKLLFHYYDKDFNNEADTPDNFQSRRPNTSFCFLDIRSPGLGDTAMYLCATSRYRVSGNTIYFGEGSWLTVV.

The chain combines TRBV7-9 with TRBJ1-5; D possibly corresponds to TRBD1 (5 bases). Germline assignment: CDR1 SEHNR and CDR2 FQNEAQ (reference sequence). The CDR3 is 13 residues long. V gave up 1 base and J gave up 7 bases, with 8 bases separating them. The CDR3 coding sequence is TGTGCCAGCAGCTTAGGGGGGAGACAGCCCCAGCATTTT. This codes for CASSLGGRQPQHF.

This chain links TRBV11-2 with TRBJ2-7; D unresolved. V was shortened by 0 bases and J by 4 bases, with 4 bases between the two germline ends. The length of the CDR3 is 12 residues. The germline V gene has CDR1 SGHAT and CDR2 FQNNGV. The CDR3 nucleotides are TGTGCCAGCAGCTTAGAGCGGTACGAGCAGTACTTC. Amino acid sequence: CASSLERYEQYF.

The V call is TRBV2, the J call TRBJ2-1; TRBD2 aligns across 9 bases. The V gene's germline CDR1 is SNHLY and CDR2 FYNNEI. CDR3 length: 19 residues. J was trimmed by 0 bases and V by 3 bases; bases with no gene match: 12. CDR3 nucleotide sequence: TGTGCCAGCAGTGAGTGGGCTAGCGGGACCCTTTTCTCCTACAATGAGCAGTTCTTC. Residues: CASSEWASGTLFSYNEQFF.

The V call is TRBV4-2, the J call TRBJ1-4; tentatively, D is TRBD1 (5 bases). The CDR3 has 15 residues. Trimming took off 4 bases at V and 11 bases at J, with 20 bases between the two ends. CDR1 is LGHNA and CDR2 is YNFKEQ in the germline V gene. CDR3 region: CASSPSWDLREKLFF. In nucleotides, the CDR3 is TGTGCCAGCAGCCCTTCCTGGGACTTACGAGAGAAACTGTTTTTT.

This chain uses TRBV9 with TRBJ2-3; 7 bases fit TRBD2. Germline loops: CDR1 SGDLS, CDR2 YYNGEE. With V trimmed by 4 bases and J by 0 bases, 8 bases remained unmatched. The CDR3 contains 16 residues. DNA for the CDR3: TGTGCCAGCAGCCCCCGGCTAGCGGATAGCACAGATACGCAGTATTTT. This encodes CASSPRLADSTDTQYF. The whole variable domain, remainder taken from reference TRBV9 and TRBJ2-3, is DSGVTQTPKHLITATGQRVTLRCSPRSGDLSVYWYQQSLDQGLQFLIQYYNGEERAKGNILERFSAQQFPDLHSELNLSSLELGDSALYFCASSPRLADSTDTQYFGPGTRLTVL.

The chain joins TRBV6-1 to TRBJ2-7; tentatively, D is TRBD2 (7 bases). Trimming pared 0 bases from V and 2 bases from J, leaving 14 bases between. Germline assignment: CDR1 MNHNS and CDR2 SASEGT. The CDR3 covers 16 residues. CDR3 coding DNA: TGTGCCAGCAGTGAAGCCGGGGAGGGGGTAACCTACGAGCAGTACTTC. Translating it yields CASSEAGEGVTYEQYF.

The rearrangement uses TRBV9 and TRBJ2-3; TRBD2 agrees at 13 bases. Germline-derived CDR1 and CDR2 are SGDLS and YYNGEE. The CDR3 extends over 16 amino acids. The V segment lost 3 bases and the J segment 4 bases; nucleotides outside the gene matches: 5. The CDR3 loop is CASSGLAGGRADTQYF. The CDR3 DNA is TGTGCCAGCAGCGGACTAGCGGGAGGACGGGCAGATACGCAGTATTTT.